The clone carrying this TCR beta chain has more than one count but fewer than ten. Its antigen remains unidentified. The PCR made use of 60 Vbeta and 13 Jbeta primers. Assay: immunoSEQ multiplex PCR; the TCRdb copy retains only in-frame clones and omits some. Found here are roughly 180,000 clones, over 65% of them singletons; the top ten hold approximately 1.3%. The data were taken from a study of cytomegalovirus exposure and HLA in healthy donors. CDR1 and CDR2 from the germline V gene are LNHDA and SQIVND (reference sequence). Trimming cost V 9 bases and J 2 bases, with 13 bases left between them. The length of the CDR3 is 13 residues. Study-wide points: Investigators reported fewer than 200 TCR beta chains as tied to cytomegalovirus. The authors later linked a missense DCLRE1C variant to TCR beta V- and J-gene trimming. Accurate prediction of most subjects' HLA-A and HLA-B alleles from TCR beta sequences was reported.

This sequence was found in a man aged 18 to 29 in good health and CMV-seronegative. This chain uses TRBV19 with TRBJ1-1, with D possibly matching TRBD1 (6 bases). The sample taken for sequencing was PBMCs. CDR3 in amino acids: CASGQTFNTEAFF. The CDR3, as DNA: TGTGCCAGCGGACAGACCTTTAACACTGAAGCTTTCTTT.